A selection of T cell receptor beta chains follows, all from one sample in a study of blood T cells in healthy people across ages. TCRdb redid the calling of the 5' RACE reads with MiXCR, one entry per CDR3 protein. Of 540,000 or so distinct CDR3 sequences listed, 24% were seen once; the top ten hold just under 9%. The same data also contributed to another study, on T cells of mothers and their children.

The specimen sequenced was blood. All receptors come from a boy younger than 18 in good health. CDR3s include the opening cysteine and the closing phenylalanine or tryptophan. D genes are given only for firm matches. Size is omitted from some rows. Given values are once, few, many or a class for expanded clones.

>.|TRBV20-1|TRBJ2-5|.
CSASGGHEEPFF
TGCAGTGCTAGTGGGGGGCATGAGGAGCCGTTCTTC
>TRBD2|TRBV28|TRBJ2-7|.
CASSSTGTSGRSGEQYF
TGTGCCAGCAGTTCGACTGGGACTAGCGGGAGGTCAGGGGAGCAGTACTTC
>TRBD2|TRBV20-1|TRBJ2-3|once
CSAKSGRGTDTQYF
TGCAGTGCAAAGAGCGGGAGGGGAACAGATACGCAGTATTTT
>.|TRBV28|TRBJ2-7|.
CASRHGGVRSYEQYF
TGTGCCAGCAGGCATGGGGGAGTCCGCTCCTACGAGCAGTACTTC
>.|TRBV20-1|TRBJ2-1|few
CSAREGGAHNEQFF
TGCAGTGCTAGAGAAGGGGGGGCGCATAATGAGCAGTTCTTC
>.|TRBV27|TRBJ2-1|.
CASSLGGREQFF
TGTGCCAGCAGTTTAGGGGGCCGTGAGCAGTTCTTC
>.|TRBV6-2/TRBV6-3|TRBJ2-6|.
CASSYISVGANVLTF
TGTGCCAGCAGTTACATCAGCGTCGGGGCCAACGTCCTGACTTTC
>.|TRBV4-1|TRBJ2-1|.
CASSHPTSMGGQFF
TGCGCCAGCAGCCACCCCACTAGTATGGGTGGGCAGTTCTTC
>.|TRBV24-1|TRBJ1-2|few
CATSQTGYGYTF
TGTGCCACCAGCCAGACGGGCTATGGCTACACCTTC
>.|TRBV5-6|TRBJ2-1|few
CASSLSQGTEQFF
TGTGCCAGCAGCTTGTCGCAGGGGACTGAGCAGTTCTTC
>.|TRBV9|TRBJ2-1|few
CASSVASRAISYNEQFF
TGTGCCAGCAGCGTAGCTAGTCGGGCGATCTCCTACAATGAGCAGTTCTTC
>.|TRBV4-3|TRBJ2-5|few
CASSQGGPTNHRETQYF
TGCGCCAGCAGCCAAGGGGGCCCCACGAACCACCGGGAGACCCAGTACTTC
>.|TRBV3-1|TRBJ2-7|few
CASSPPTRAYEQYF
TGTGCCAGCAGCCCCCCGACTAGAGCCTACGAGCAGTACTTC
>.|TRBV12-3/TRBV12-4|TRBJ2-7|few
CASSSDYYEQYF
TGTGCCAGCAGTTCCGACTACTACGAGCAGTACTTC
>.|TRBV6-2/TRBV6-3|TRBJ2-7|few
CASSSPRKGSEQYF
TGTGCCAGCAGTTCCCCTCGTAAGGGGAGCGAGCAGTACTTC
>.|TRBV10-3|TRBJ1-1|.
CATYGALQGNTEAFF
TGTGCCACCTATGGGGCCTTACAGGGGAACACTGAAGCTTTCTTT
>TRBD1|TRBV24-1|TRBJ2-2|.
CATSAGTVNTGELFF
TGTGCCACCAGTGCAGGGACAGTGAACACCGGGGAGCTGTTTTTT
>.|TRBV28|TRBJ2-1|few
CASRVQGSNEQFF
TGTGCCAGCAGGGTGCAGGGGAGTAATGAGCAGTTCTTC
>TRBD2|TRBV18|TRBJ2-3|few
CASSPPVVAGRLTQYF
TGTGCCAGCTCACCACCGGTGGTAGCGGGTCGGTTAACGCAGTATTTT
>.|TRBV10-2|TRBJ2-7|few
CATLGAQSSYEQYF
TGCGCCACCCTTGGTGCACAAAGCTCCTACGAGCAGTACTTC
>.|TRBV21-1|TRBJ2-7|.
CASSKGDITYEQYF
TGTGCCAGCAGCAAAGGAGATATTACCTACGAGCAGTACTTC
>TRBD2|TRBV5-1|TRBJ2-1|few
CASSSTSRSYNEQFF
TGCGCCAGCAGCTCGACTAGCCGATCCTACAATGAGCAGTTCTTC
>.|TRBV18|TRBJ1-4|few
CASSREEYEKLFF
TGTGCCAGCTCACGGGAGGAATATGAAAAACTGTTTTTT
>TRBD2|TRBV5-5|TRBJ2-2|few
CASSRGLADYTGELFF
TGTGCCAGCAGCAGGGGACTAGCGGATTACACCGGGGAGCTGTTTTTT
>TRBD2|TRBV7-2|TRBJ2-1|once
CASSLEGSGGYNEQFF
TGTGCCAGCAGCTTAGAAGGTAGCGGGGGGTACAATGAGCAGTTCTTC
>TRBD2|TRBV6-2/TRBV6-3|TRBJ2-7|few
CASSSHLTSGGTYEQYF
TGTGCCAGCAGTTCTCACCTGACTAGCGGGGGAACGTACGAGCAGTACTTC
>TRBD1|TRBV7-8|TRBJ2-7|once
CASSTTGGGYEQYF
TGTGCCAGCAGCACCACAGGGGGCGGGTACGAGCAGTACTTC
>.|TRBV28|TRBJ2-1|.
CASSLGLVGNEQFF
TGTGCCAGCAGTTTGGGTCTAGTCGGCAATGAGCAGTTCTTC
>.|TRBV7-9|TRBJ1-1|.
CASSPVGGRGTEAFF
TGTGCCAGCAGCCCCGTCGGGGGGCGGGGTACTGAAGCTTTCTTT
>.|TRBV12-3/TRBV12-4|TRBJ2-4|many
CASSLAKNIQYF
TGTGCCAGCAGTTTAGCCAAAAACATTCAGTACTTC
>.|TRBV3-1|TRBJ1-4|few
CASSQRGGTNEKLFF
TGTGCCAGCAGCCAGCGCGGGGGGACTAATGAAAAACTGTTTTTT
>TRBD2|TRBV25-1|TRBJ2-1|.
CASSGPSAGKSYNEQFF
TGTGCCAGCAGTGGCCCATCAGCGGGAAAGTCCTACAATGAGCAGTTCTTC
>TRBD2|TRBV5-1|TRBJ2-3|few
CASSSGTSGGDTQYF
TGCGCCAGCAGCTCCGGGACTAGCGGGGGTGATACGCAGTATTTT
>TRBD1|TRBV6-2/TRBV6-3|TRBJ1-1|.
CASSYSYRTGKANTEAFF
TGTGCCAGCAGTTACTCGTATAGGACAGGGAAAGCGAACACTGAAGCTTTCTTT
>TRBD2|TRBV27|TRBJ2-2|.
CASSFLRAGGNTGELFF
TGTGCCAGCAGTTTCTTGCGAGCGGGAGGGAACACCGGGGAGCTGTTTTTT
>TRBD1|TRBV6-4|TRBJ1-5|few
CASSPTRPGQSLVLRNQPQHF
TGTGCCAGCAGTCCGACACGACCGGGACAGAGCTTGGTCTTAAGGAATCAGCCCCAGCATTTT
>.|TRBV6-1|TRBJ2-1|.
CAGRVAGLSSYNEQFF
TGTGCCGGCAGGGTTGCGGGGCTGAGCTCCTACAATGAGCAGTTCTTC
>.|TRBV20-1|TRBJ2-7|.
CSAREGWEQYF
TGCAGTGCTAGAGAGGGGTGGGAGCAGTACTTC
>.|TRBV9|TRBJ1-5|few
CASSVGGYSNQPQHF
TGTGCCAGCAGCGTAGGCGGCTATAGCAATCAGCCCCAGCATTTT
>TRBD2|TRBV6-5|TRBJ2-1|once
CASKSRQDGGGWFF
TGTGCCAGCAAAAGTCGCCAGGACGGGGGGGGTTGGTTCTTC
>.|TRBV30|TRBJ2-1|few
CAWSVTGNEQFF
TGTGCCTGGAGTGTGACGGGCAATGAGCAGTTCTTC
>.|TRBV14|TRBJ2-6|.
CASSQDHEGPGANVLTF
TGTGCCAGCAGCCAAGATCATGAGGGTCCTGGGGCCAACGTCCTGACTTTC
>TRBD1|TRBV5-1|TRBJ1-2|.
CASSPRTGGSVGYTF
TGCGCCAGCAGCCCTCGGACAGGGGGATCTGTTGGCTACACCTTC
>TRBD2|TRBV28|TRBJ2-1|.
CASRTLTSGGLNEQFF
TGTGCCAGCAGGACTTTAACTAGCGGGGGTCTTAATGAGCAGTTCTTC
>TRBD1|TRBV20-1|TRBJ2-5|few
CSVEVRGLQETQYF
TGCAGTGTCGAGGTCAGGGGGCTTCAAGAGACCCAGTACTTC
>.|TRBV7-6|TRBJ2-2|.
CASSPLYTGELFF
TGTGCCAGCAGCCCTCTTTACACCGGGGAGCTGTTTTTT
>.|TRBV27|TRBJ1-6|few
CASAVGPHSPLHF
TGTGCCAGTGCCGTGGGCCCCCATTCACCCCTCCACTTT
>.|TRBV24-1|TRBJ2-7|few
CATSDPTEGESYEQYF
TGTGCCACCAGTGATCCGACTGAGGGGGAATCCTACGAGCAATACTTC
>.|TRBV2|TRBJ1-1|few
CASKQVGDTEAFF
TGTGCCAGCAAACAGGTTGGGGACACTGAAGCTTTCTTT
>.|TRBV6-1|TRBJ2-5|.
CASTGGTGRWTQYF
TGTGCCAGCACTGGAGGGACCGGCCGTTGGACCCAGTACTTC
>.|TRBV20-1|TRBJ2-1|.
CSARPQGVPYNEQFF
TGCAGTGCTAGACCACAGGGAGTCCCTTACAATGAGCAGTTCTTC
>TRBD1|TRBV4-1|TRBJ1-2|many
CASSQYTGTGGRNYGYTF
TGCGCCAGCAGCCAGTACACCGGGACAGGGGGCCGTAACTATGGCTACACCTTC
>.|TRBV6-5|TRBJ1-6|few
CASSYRGVSPLHF
TGTGCCAGCAGTTACCGCGGGGTTTCACCCCTCCACTTT